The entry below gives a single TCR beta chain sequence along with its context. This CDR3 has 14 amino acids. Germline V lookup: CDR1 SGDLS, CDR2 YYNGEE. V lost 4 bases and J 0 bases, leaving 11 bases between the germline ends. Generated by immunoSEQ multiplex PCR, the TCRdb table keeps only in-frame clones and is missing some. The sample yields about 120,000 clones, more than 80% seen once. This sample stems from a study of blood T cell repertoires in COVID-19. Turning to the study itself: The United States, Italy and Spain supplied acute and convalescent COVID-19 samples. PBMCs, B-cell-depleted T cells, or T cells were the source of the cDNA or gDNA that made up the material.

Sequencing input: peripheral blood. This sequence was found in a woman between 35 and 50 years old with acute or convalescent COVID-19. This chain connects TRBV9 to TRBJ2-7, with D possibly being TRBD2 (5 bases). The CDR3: CASSLDFSSYEQYF. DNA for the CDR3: TGTGCCAGCAGCTTGGACTTCAGCTCCTACGAGCAGTACTTC. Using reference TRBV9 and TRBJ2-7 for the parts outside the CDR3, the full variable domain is DSGVTQTPKHLITATGQRVTLRCSPRSGDLSVYWYQQSLDQGLQFLIQYYNGEERAKGNILERFSAQQFPDLHSELNLSSLELGDSALYFCASSLDFSSYEQYFGPGTRLTVT.